The 31 T cell receptor beta chains below all came from one sample that was sequenced in a study of identifying expanded T cells in peripheral blood. TCRdb's copy holds only in-frame clones and misses some; the assay was immunoSEQ multiplex PCR. The sample comprises tens of thousands of clones, 88% of which are singletons, and roughly 20% rests with the top ten. Source material: blood. These receptors all stem from a person aged 18-70 years in good health.

Turning to this clone: The same CDR3 is also encoded by other DNA sequences in this sample. The rearrangement uses TRBV5-1 and TRBJ2-7, with D unresolved. Germline assignment: CDR1 SGHRS and CDR2 YFSETQ. V lost 0 bases and J lost 3, with 7 bases in between. CDR3 size: 13 residues. CDR3 nucleotide sequence: TGCGCCAGCAGCTTGGGGACCCACTACGAGCAGTACTTC. Its protein product is CASSLGTHYEQYF. The full variable domain, in which reference TRBV5-1 and TRBJ2-7 provide the parts outside the CDR3, is KAGVTQTPRYLIKTRGQQVTLSCSPISGHRSVSWYQQTPGQGLQFLFEYFSETQRNKGNFPGRFSGRQFSNSRSEMNVSTLELGDSALYLCASSLGTHYEQYFGPGTRLTVT.

This clone has a single count. This chain joins TRBV4-3 and TRBJ1-2; D gene unclear. V lost 1 base and J 6 bases, leaving 18 bases between the germline ends. The CDR3 runs to 16 residues. Germline-derived CDR1 and CDR2 are LGHNA and YSLEER. CDR3 sequence: CASSQVHSVAAHGYTF. The CDR3 nucleotides read TGCGCCAGCAGCCAAGTCCACTCCGTGGCGGCTCATGGCTACACCTTC.

The CDR3 sequence is CASSSPAGQGSSGANVLTF. The CDR3 nucleotides are TGTGCCAGCAGCTCCCCTGCGGGACAGGGAAGCTCTGGGGCCAACGTCCTGACTTTC. This rearrangement joins TRBV5-4 to TRBJ2-6, with TRBD1 matching over 9 bases. The J segment lost 0 bases and the V segment lost 3 bases, leaving 10 bases of the junction unmatched. This CDR3 is built from 19 residues. Germline loops: CDR1 SGHNT, CDR2 YYREEE (reference sequence).

The CDR3 coding sequence is TGTGCCAGCAGTGAAAGAGCGGGGGGGCCTAGTGAGCAGTTCTTC. Its protein product is CASSERAGGPSEQFF. The chain joins TRBV6-1 to TRBJ2-1; TRBD2 agrees at 10 bases. The germline V gene encodes CDR1 MNHNS and CDR2 SASEGT. V shed 2 bases and J 9 bases; nucleotides not matched to a gene: 7. The CDR3 length is 15 residues.

Concerning this clone itself: An end of the junction does not agree with germline; a read error may underlie this. This chain connects TRBV28 to TRBJ1-5, with D maybe TRBD1 (6 bases). CDR3 length: 14 residues. Germline CDR1 MDHEN, CDR2 SYDVKM. The CDR3 spells CASRLYRANQPQHF. The DNA for the CDR3 is TGTGCCAGCCGTTTGTACAGGGCCAATCAGCCCCAGCATTTT.

The chain combines TRBV28 with TRBJ2-7; perhaps TRBD1 as D (5 bases). The CDR3 spans 14 residues. Germline lookup yields CDR1 MDHEN and CDR2 SYDVKM. Deletions cut 3 bases from V and 4 bases from J, with 13 bases between. The CDR3 region has the DNA TGTGCCAGCAGTTTTGGAAGGGGTCCATACGAGCAGTACTTC. This codes for CASSFGRGPYEQYF. Drawing the rest from reference TRBV28 and TRBJ2-7, the complete variable domain is DVKVTQSSRYLVKRTGEKVFLECVQDMDHENMFWYRQDPGLGLRLIYFSYDVKMKEKGDIPEGYSVSREKKERFSLILESASTNQTSMYLCASSFGRGPYEQYFGPGTRLTVT.

This chain joins TRBV5-1 and TRBJ1-2, with a possible D match to TRBD1 (5 bases). The V gene's germline CDR1 is SGHRS and CDR2 YFSETQ. The germline V and J ends were trimmed by 7 bases and 6 bases, with 22 bases remaining between them. This CDR3 has 15 residues. CDR3 protein: CASHLDGGWGDGYTF. CDR3 DNA sequence: TGCGCCAGCCATCTCGACGGGGGATGGGGTGATGGCTACACCTTC. The full variable domain, its missing parts supplied by reference TRBV5-1 and TRBJ1-2, is KAGVTQTPRYLIKTRGQQVTLSCSPISGHRSVSWYQQTPGQGLQFLFEYFSETQRNKGNFPGRFSGRQFSNSRSEMNVSTLELGDSALYLCASHLDGGWGDGYTFGSGTRLTVV.

The rearrangement joins TRBV5-1 to TRBJ2-7; 12 positions agree with TRBD2. The length of the CDR3 is 16 residues. The J segment lost 2 bases and the V segment lost 4 bases, leaving 7 bases of the junction unmatched. In germline, CDR1 is SGHRS, CDR2 YFSETQ. The CDR3 bases are TGCGCCAGCAGCATTACTAGCGGGGGGTATACCTACGAGCAGTACTTC. The encoded protein is CASSITSGGYTYEQYF.

This chain connects TRBV7-2 to TRBJ2-3; D uncertain. Germline loops: CDR1 SGHTA, CDR2 FQGNSA. Trimming took 1 base from V and 2 from J, leaving 19 bases between them. The CDR3 sequence is 18 residues long. CDR3 coding DNA: TGTGCCAGCAGCTTAGAGGGTATGGGCCGATTCCCCACAGATACGCAGTATTTT. Its translation is CASSLEGMGRFPTDTQYF.

The rearrangement uses TRBV7-9 and TRBJ1-6; the D is unclear. CDR1 is SEHNR, CDR2 FQNEAQ, per germline (reference sequence). V was shortened by 2 bases and J by 6 bases, with 8 bases between the two germline ends. This CDR3 comprises 14 residues. The CDR3 DNA reads TGTGCCAGCAGCTTACGCAGTTCTAATTCACCCCTCCACTTT. As protein: CASSLRSSNSPLHF.

The chain uses TRBV28 and TRBJ1-5; D gene uncertain. Germline values: CDR1 MDHEN, CDR2 SYDVKM. Between the trimmed V and J ends, which lost 9 bases and 2 bases, there was a span of 20 bases. This CDR3 has 16 amino acids. The CDR3 is CASLTGDMIGNQPQHF. The CDR3, as DNA: TGTGCCAGTCTCACCGGGGATATGATAGGCAATCAGCCCCAGCATTTT.

The genes are TRBV4-2 and TRBJ2-7; D unresolved. The CDR3 totals 17 residues. Germline V gene sequence: CDR1 LGHNA, CDR2 YNFKEQ. V was clipped by 0 bases and J by 4 bases, with 19 bases between them. CDR3 bases: TGTGCCAGCAGCCAAGATACCTGGGCCGGCACCAGGTACGAGCAGTACTTC. As protein: CASSQDTWAGTRYEQYF.

V usage is TRBV7-9 and J usage is TRBJ1-1; D is undetermined. Germline CDR1 is SEHNR and CDR2 is FQNEAQ (reference sequence). The CDR3 loop spans 12 amino acids. V was pared by 7 bases and J by 3 bases, with 9 bases between. This CDR3 is CASMVFDTEAFF. The CDR3 DNA sequence: TGTGCCAGCATGGTCTTTGACACTGAAGCTTTCTTT.

The chain employs TRBV27 and TRBJ1-2; D is perhaps TRBD1 (6 bases). The CDR3 consists of 14 residues. The V gene's germline CDR1 is MNHEY and CDR2 SMNVEV (reference sequence). Trimming cost V 8 bases and J 3 bases, with 16 bases left between them. The CDR3 DNA reads as TGTGCCAGCTCCCCGGGGGGGGCGTACTATGGCTACACCTTC. This encodes CASSPGGAYYGYTF.

V gene TRBV19 combines with J gene TRBJ1-4; weak D call: TRBD1 (6 bases). This CDR3 is built from 14 residues. V lost 7 bases and J lost 2, with 11 bases in between. The V gene's germline CDR1 is LNHDA and CDR2 SQIVND (reference sequence). DNA for the CDR3: TGTGCCAGTACCCCGGACAGCACTAATGAAAAACTGTTTTTT. Translated: CASTPDSTNEKLFF.

This clone was observed a handful of times. V usage is TRBV7-2 and J usage is TRBJ1-6, with unresolved D. Germline V CDR1 and CDR2: SGHTA, FQGNSA. Trimming cost V 3 bases and J 5 bases, with 8 bases left between them. This CDR3 has 14 residues. The CDR3 DNA follows: TGTGCCAGCAGCTTCGGGGTCCATAATTCACCCCTCCACTTT. This sequence encodes CASSFGVHNSPLHF.

This chain links TRBV2 with TRBJ1-4; 10 bases agree with TRBD1. The CDR3 covers 16 residues. Trimming at V came to 6 bases and at J to 6 bases, leaving 10 bases not matched to a gene. Germline CDR1 is SNHLY and CDR2 is FYNNEI. The CDR3 is CASSDIGQGVYEKLFF. The CDR3 DNA sequence: TGTGCCAGCAGCGATATTGGACAGGGGGTGTATGAAAAACTGTTTTTT.

This chain links TRBV27 with TRBJ1-2; weak D call: TRBD1 (5 bases). The length of the CDR3 is 13 residues. The germline CDR1 and CDR2 sequences are MNHEY and SMNVEV (reference sequence). Trimming stripped 3 bases from V and 7 bases from J, with 12 bases between. In DNA, the CDR3 is TGTGCCAGCAGTTTGTCAGGGACCGGTGGCTACACCTTC. The encoded protein is CASSLSGTGGYTF.

This chain links TRBV10-1 with TRBJ1-1; D remains unclear. The germline V gene encodes CDR1 WNHNN and CDR2 SYGVQD (reference sequence). V dropped 2 bases and J dropped 6 bases, with 10 bases sitting between them. This CDR3 is 13 amino acids long. The DNA for the CDR3 is TGCGCCAGCAGTGAGCGACCGGACTCTGAAGCTTTCTTT. Translated, it gives CASSERPDSEAFF.

This clone has only one observation. V usage is TRBV2 and J usage is TRBJ1-4, with 8 bases lining up with TRBD1. Germline trimming cut 7 bases from V and 8 bases from J; bases unmatched to any gene: 9. CDR1 SNHLY and CDR2 FYNNEI come from the germline V gene. The CDR3 is 14 amino acids. CDR3 in amino acids: CASNQATGGEKLFF. The CDR3 coding sequence is TGTGCCAGCAATCAGGCAACAGGGGGAGAAAAACTGTTTTTT.

The genes are TRBV28 and TRBJ1-2, with 7 bases aligning to TRBD1. The CDR3 length is 17 residues. V trimming: 3 bases; J trimming: 1 base; junction bases outside the gene matches: 11. Germline-derived CDR1 and CDR2 are MDHEN and SYDVKM. CDR3 coding DNA: TGTGCCAGCAGTTTTGCGGGGACAGAAGCTTTTAACTATGGCTACACCTTC. It specifies CASSFAGTEAFNYGYTF.

A single count supports this clone. This chain connects TRBV7-2 to TRBJ1-3, with TRBD1 identical over 9 bases. With 3 bases clipped from V and 4 bases from J, the junction kept 7 bases outside the gene matches. The CDR3 covers 16 residues. Germline lookup yields CDR1 SGHTA and CDR2 FQGNSA. This CDR3 is CASSFSGQGNGNTIYF. The CDR3 nucleotides read TGTGCCAGCAGCTTCAGCGGACAGGGGAACGGAAACACCATATATTTT.

The count of this clone is one. The J gene is TRBJ2-2, the V gene TRBV7-2; D remains unclear. CDR3 length: 12 residues. Germline loops: CDR1 SGHTA, CDR2 FQGNSA. The V end was cut by 5 bases, the J end by 7 bases, with 8 bases between. In DNA form, the CDR3 reads TGTGCCAGCAGCCGAAAAATCGGGGAGCTGTTTTTT. Amino acid sequence: CASSRKIGELFF.

The chain employs TRBV19 and TRBJ1-5; TRBD1 matches 9 bases. The germline V gene encodes CDR1 LNHDA and CDR2 SQIVND (reference sequence). The ends lost 5 bases at V and 2 bases at J; junction bases unmatched: 7. This CDR3 spans 16 amino acids. The CDR3 region is CASSWDRVGGNQPQHF. The CDR3 DNA reads TGTGCCAGTAGTTGGGACAGGGTGGGTGGCAATCAGCCCCAGCATTTT.

The V call is TRBV5-5, the J call TRBJ2-5; 8 positions agree with TRBD1. CDR3 length: 15 amino acids. Germline V gives CDR1 SGHKS, CDR2 YYEKEE (reference sequence). The V segment lost 4 bases and the J segment 5 bases; nucleotides outside the gene matches: 10. Here the CDR3 reads CASSLGQGLLETQYF. The DNA for the CDR3 is TGTGCCAGCAGCCTTGGACAGGGACTGCTCGAGACCCAGTACTTC.

This chain joins TRBV6-5 and TRBJ1-2; D ambiguous. Per the germline V gene, CDR1 is MNHEY and CDR2 is SVGAGI. The CDR3 has 13 amino acids. Deletions cut 0 bases from V and 13 bases from J, with 15 bases between. This CDR3 reads CASSYSINGHGTF. In nucleotides, the CDR3 is TGTGCCAGCAGTTACTCAATCAATGGCCATGGCACCTTC.

The V and J genes are TRBV29-1 and TRBJ2-6; D not certain. The CDR3 consists of 14 residues. Germline V gene lookup returns CDR1 SQVTM and CDR2 ANQGSEA. Trimming pared 4 bases from V and 0 bases from J, leaving 7 bases between. This CDR3 is CSVGGLSGANVLTF. The CDR3 coding sequence is TGCAGCGTTGGCGGCCTCTCTGGGGCCAACGTCCTGACTTTC.

The chain joins TRBV28 to TRBJ1-4, with D possibly matching TRBD1 (6 bases). Germline V lookup: CDR1 MDHEN, CDR2 SYDVKM. Trimming left V 8 bases short and J 4 bases short, with 23 bases between. The CDR3 spans 17 residues. The CDR3 DNA follows: TGTGCCAGCTCCGGGGGGCGTTATCAACTCTTTAATGAAAAACTGTTTTTT. Translation gives CASSGGRYQLFNEKLFF.

The chain joins TRBV7-9 to TRBJ1-4, with TRBD1 matching 10 bases. Per the germline V gene, CDR1 is SEHNR and CDR2 is FQNEAQ (reference sequence). V gave up 4 bases and J gave up 5 bases; unmatched junction bases: 7. This CDR3 region has 16 residues. The CDR3 loop is CASSYSRTGGNEKLFF. In DNA, the CDR3 is TGTGCCAGCAGCTACTCTAGGACAGGGGGGAATGAAAAACTGTTTTTT.

The chain carries TRBV10-2 and TRBJ1-6; 9 bases agree with TRBD1. J lost 10 bases, V lost 6 bases, and 7 bases had no gene match. The CDR3 runs 14 residues. Germline V gives CDR1 WSHSY, CDR2 SAAADI. The CDR3 loop is CASSRGQGGSPLHF. CDR3 nucleotides: TGCGCCAGCAGCCGGGGACAGGGCGGCTCACCCCTCCACTTT.

The chain recombines TRBV6-5 with TRBJ2-4; either TRBD1 or TRBD2 may supply D (5 bases each). Trimming removed 8 bases at V and 9 bases at J, with 23 bases between. CDR3 length equals 15 residues. CDR1 is MNHEY and CDR2 is SVGAGI in the germline V gene. The CDR3 protein is CASGPGPPTAGIQYF. The CDR3 coding sequence is TGTGCCAGCGGACCGGGGCCACCGACCGCCGGCATTCAGTACTTC.